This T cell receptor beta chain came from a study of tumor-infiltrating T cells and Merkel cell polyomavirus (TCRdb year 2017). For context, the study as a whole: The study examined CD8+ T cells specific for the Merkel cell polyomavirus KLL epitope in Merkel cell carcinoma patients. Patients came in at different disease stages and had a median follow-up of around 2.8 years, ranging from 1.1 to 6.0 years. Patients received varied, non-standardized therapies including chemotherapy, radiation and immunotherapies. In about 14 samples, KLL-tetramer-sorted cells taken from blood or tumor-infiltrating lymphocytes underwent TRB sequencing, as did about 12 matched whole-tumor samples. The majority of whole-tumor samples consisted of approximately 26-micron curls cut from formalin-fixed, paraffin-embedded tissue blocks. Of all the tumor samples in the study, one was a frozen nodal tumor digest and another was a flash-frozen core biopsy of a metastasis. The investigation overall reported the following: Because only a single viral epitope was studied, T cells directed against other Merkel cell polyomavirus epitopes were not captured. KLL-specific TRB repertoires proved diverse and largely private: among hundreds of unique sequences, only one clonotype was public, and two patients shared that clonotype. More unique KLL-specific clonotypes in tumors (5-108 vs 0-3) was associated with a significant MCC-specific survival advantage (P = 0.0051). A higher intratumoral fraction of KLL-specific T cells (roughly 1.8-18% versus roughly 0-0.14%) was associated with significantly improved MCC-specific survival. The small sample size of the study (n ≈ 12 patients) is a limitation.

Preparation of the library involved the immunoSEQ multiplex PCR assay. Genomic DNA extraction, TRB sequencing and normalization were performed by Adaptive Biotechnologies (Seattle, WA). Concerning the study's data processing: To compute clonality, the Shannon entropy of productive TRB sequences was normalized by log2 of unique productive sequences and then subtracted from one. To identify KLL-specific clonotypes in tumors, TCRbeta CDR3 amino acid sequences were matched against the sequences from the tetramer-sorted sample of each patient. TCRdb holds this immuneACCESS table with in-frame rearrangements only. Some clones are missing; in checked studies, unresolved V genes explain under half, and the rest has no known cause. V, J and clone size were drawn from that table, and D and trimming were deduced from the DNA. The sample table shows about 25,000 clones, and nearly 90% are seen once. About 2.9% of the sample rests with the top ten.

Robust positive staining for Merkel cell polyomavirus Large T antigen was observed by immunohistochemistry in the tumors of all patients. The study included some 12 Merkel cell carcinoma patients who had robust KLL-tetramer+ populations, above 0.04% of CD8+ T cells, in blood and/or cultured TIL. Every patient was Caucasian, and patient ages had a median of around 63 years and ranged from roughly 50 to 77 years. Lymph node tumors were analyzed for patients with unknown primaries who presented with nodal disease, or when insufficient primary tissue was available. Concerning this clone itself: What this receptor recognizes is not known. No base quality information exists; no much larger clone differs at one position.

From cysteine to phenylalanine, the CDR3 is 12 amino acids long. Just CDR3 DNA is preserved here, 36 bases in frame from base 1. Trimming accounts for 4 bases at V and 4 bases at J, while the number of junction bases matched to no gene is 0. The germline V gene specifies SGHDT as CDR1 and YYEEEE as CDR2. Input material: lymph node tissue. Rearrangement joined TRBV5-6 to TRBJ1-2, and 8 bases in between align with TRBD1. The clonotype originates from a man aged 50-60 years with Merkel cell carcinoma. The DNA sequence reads TGTGCCAGCAGCGGACAGGGCTATGGCTACACCTTC. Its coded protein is CASSGQGYGYTF. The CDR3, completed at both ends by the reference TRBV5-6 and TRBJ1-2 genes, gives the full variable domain DAGVTQSPTHLIKTRGQQVTLRCSPKSGHDTVSWYQQALGQGPQFIFQYYEEEERQRGNFPDRFSGHQFPNYSSELNVNALLLGDSALYLCASSGQGYGYTFGSGTRLTVV.